Below, 12 T cell receptor beta chains from the same sample are listed, as sequenced in a study of T cell clonality in common variable immunodeficiency. The protocol was immunoSEQ multiplex PCR, while the TCRdb copy is restricted to in-frame clones and leaves out a portion. The sample is made up of about 45,000 clones, none counted only once. The sequenced material came from peripheral blood mononuclear cells. The source is a person between 18 and 75 years old in good health.

This clone was recorded many times. The read finishes 3 residues shy of the CDR3 end, and the germline J gene is used to complete it. The genes are TRBV19 and TRBJ2-6; 9 positions match TRBD1. V lost 5 bases, J lost 4 bases, and 9 bases stayed unmatched. CDR3 length equals 17 residues. Per the germline V gene, CDR1 is LNHDA and CDR2 is SQIVND (reference sequence). This CDR3 is CASSEGQGESGANVLTF. Incomplete CDR3 DNA: TGTGCCAGTAGTGAGGGACAGGGAGAGAGCGGGGCCAACGTC.

This clone was observed at least ten times. The CDR3 extends 3 residues past the end of the read, so its final part is completed from the germline J gene. J is TRBJ2-7 and V is TRBV30; maybe TRBD1 (6 bases). This CDR3 is built from 15 residues. The germline CDR1 and CDR2 sequences are GTSNPN and SVGIG (reference sequence). V lost 4 bases and J 5 bases, leaving 21 bases between the germline ends. The CDR3 reads CAWTLPGHRPDEQYF. Partial CDR3 DNA: TGTGCCTGGACTCTACCGGGACACCGGCCCGACGAG.

This clone occurred many times. The read terminates 3 residues ahead of where the CDR3 ends, so the germline J gene completes it. The V gene is TRBV19, the J gene TRBJ2-1, with 7 bases matching TRBD2. Losses at the gene ends were 3 bases for V and 3 bases for J; bases not matched to a gene: 2. This CDR3 contains 14 residues. Germline values: CDR1 LNHDA, CDR2 SQIVND (reference sequence). The CDR3 sequence: CASSMRGNYNEQFF. The sequenced part of the CDR3 DNA is TGTGCCAGTAGTATGCGGGGGAACTACAATGAG. The complete variable domain, with remaining parts taken from reference TRBV19 and TRBJ2-1, reads DGGITQSPKYLFRKEGQNVTLSCEQNLNHDAMYWYRQDPGQGLRLIYYSQIVNDFQKGDIAEGYSVSREKKESFPLTVTSAQKNPTAFYLCASSMRGNYNEQFFGPGTRLTVL.

In the case of this clone: A much larger clone lies one base from this, so it may be a read error. The read ends 3 residues before the CDR3 terminus; that terminus is restored from the germline J gene. The identical CDR3 is also encoded by other nucleotide sequences in the sample. The chain carries TRBV2 and TRBJ2-1; 11 bases align to TRBD1. Germline assignment: CDR1 SNHLY and CDR2 FYNNEI. The CDR3 loop spans 14 amino acids. Trimming took 7 bases from V and 9 from J; bases not matched to a gene: 8. The CDR3 region is CASTGTGGLGEQFF. The CDR3 DNA, read in part, is TGTGCCAGCACAGGGACAGGGGGTCTGGGTGAG.

There are many counts of this clone. The sequenced fragment ends 3 residues before the CDR3 boundary, so the rest is inferred from the germline J gene. The rearrangement uses TRBV24-1 and TRBJ1-1; D remains unclear. Trimming left V 0 bases short and J 7 bases short, with 8 bases between. CDR3 length: 13 residues. Germline V CDR1 and CDR2: KGHDR, SFDVKD. The sequenced CDR3 bases are TGTGCCACCAGTGATTTGCCGGGTCTTGAA. The encoded protein is CATSDLPGLE. The entire CDR3 is CATSDLPGLEAFF.

This clone was counted at least ten times. The missing CDR3 end, 3 residues past where the read stops, is filled in from the germline J gene. The chain uses TRBV5-5 and TRBJ2-1; D may be TRBD2 (5 bases). The germline gives CDR1 SGHKS, CDR2 YYEKEE (reference sequence). This CDR3 comprises 12 residues. Between the trimmed V and J ends, which lost 1 base and 9 bases, there was a span of 8 bases. CDR3 DNA, as far as it was read: TGTGCCAGCAGCTTGATTGAGGGTGAG. It translates to CASSLIEGE. From start to end, the CDR3 is CASSLIEGEQFF. The full variable domain, its missing parts supplied by reference TRBV5-5 and TRBJ2-1, is DAGVTQSPTHLIKTRGQQVTLRCSPISGHKSVSWYQQVLGQGPQFIFQYYEKEERGRGNFPDRFSARQFPNYSSELNVNALLLGDSALYLCASSLIEGEQFFGPGTRLTVL.

The sample holds many counts of this clone. The sequence runs out 3 residues before the end of the CDR3; the remainder is reconstructed from the germline J gene. The chain uses TRBV5-8 and TRBJ2-1; 8 bases are shared with TRBD1. Germline V lookup: CDR1 SGHTS, CDR2 YDEGEE. This CDR3 is built from 11 residues. The J segment lost 9 bases and the V segment lost 7 bases, leaving 3 bases of the junction unmatched. The covered CDR3 bases are TGTGCCAGCTACACAGGGGGTGAG. It translates to CASYTGGE. The full CDR3 protein is CASYTGGEQFF.

At least ten counts were recorded for this clone. The sequence runs out 3 residues before the end of the CDR3; the remainder is reconstructed from the germline J gene. J is TRBJ2-1 and V is TRBV29-1; D remains unclear. CDR1 is SQVTM, CDR2 ANQGSEA, per germline. V was cut by 7 bases and J by 2 bases, with 15 bases left in between. The CDR3 totals 14 residues. The sequenced part of the CDR3 DNA is TGCAGCGGGGCCCTCCAAGACACCTACAATGAG. Encoded protein: CSGALQDTYNE. The entire CDR3 reads CSGALQDTYNEQFF.

This clone occurred many times. Coverage ceases 3 residues before the CDR3 finishes, and the germline J gene fills in the end. This rearrangement joins TRBV7-2 to TRBJ2-7; D is unresolved. Germline-derived CDR1 and CDR2 are SGHTA and FQGNSA. V was trimmed by 1 base and J by 5 bases, leaving 6 bases between them. This CDR3 region has 12 residues. CDR3 residues: CASSLVGHEQYF. CDR3 DNA (partial): TGTGCCAGCAGCTTAGTTGGGCACGAG. The full variable domain, completed using reference TRBV7-2 and TRBJ2-7, is GAGVSQSPSNKVTEKGKDVELRCDPISGHTALYWYRQSLGQGLEFLIYFQGNSAPDKSGLPSDRFSAERTGGSVSTLTIQRTQQEDSAVYLCASSLVGHEQYFGPGTRLTVT.

This clone was counted ten times or more. At one end, the junction sequence differs from germline, possibly due to a read error. Partial CDR3 DNA: TGCGCCAGCAGCCAAGATAAGGGCTTACCC. Its protein is CASSQDKGLP. The CDR3 in full is CASSQDKGLPQHF. The rearrangement links TRBV4-2 to TRBJ1-5; the D is unclear. The CDR3 end falls 3 residues outside the read, so it is completed with the germline J gene. This CDR3 is 13 amino acids long. The germline V gene encodes CDR1 LGHNA and CDR2 YNFKEQ.

This clone was detected ten times or more. The read comes to an end 3 residues before the CDR3 does, leaving the germline J gene to fill in the end. This rearrangement joins TRBV4-1 to TRBJ1-1, with TRBD1 identical over 7 bases. The ends lost 4 bases at V and 1 base at J; junction bases unmatched: 6. The germline gives CDR1 MGHRA, CDR2 YSYEKL. This CDR3 spans 15 amino acids. CDR3 amino acids: CASSLDRAKNTEAFF. The sequenced CDR3 bases are TGCGCCAGCAGCCTCGACAGGGCGAAGAACACTGAA.

In this sample, this clone turned up many times. The CDR3 end falls 3 residues outside the read, so it is completed with the germline J gene. The chain combines TRBV7-2 with TRBJ2-3; the D gene is possibly TRBD1 (5 bases). Germline V gene lookup returns CDR1 SGHTA and CDR2 FQGNSA. The CDR3 consists of 15 residues. V lost 3 bases and J lost 3, with 13 bases in between. CDR3 DNA (partial): TGTGCCAGCAGCTTCGTCCCGACAGAGACAGATACG. It codes for CASSFVPTETDT. The whole CDR3 is CASSFVPTETDTQYF. The variable domain in full, completed from reference TRBV7-2 and TRBJ2-3, reads GAGVSQSPSNKVTEKGKDVELRCDPISGHTALYWYRQSLGQGLEFLIYFQGNSAPDKSGLPSDRFSAERTGGSVSTLTIQRTQQEDSAVYLCASSFVPTETDTQYFGPGTRLTVL.